This T cell receptor beta chain derives from a study of cytomegalovirus exposure and HLA in healthy donors. Study context: Early released data had about 80 million unique TCRs, all coming from HLA-typed donors. Among over 300 genotyped donors, 80% to 90% fell in the Caucasian-associated ancestry cluster.

The primer mix had 60 Vbeta and 13 Jbeta primers. Using immunoSEQ multiplex PCR, the repertoire was profiled, and TCRdb retains in-frame clones only, with some absent. The sample includes more than 150,000 clones, about four fifths seen only once; the top ten take roughly 2%. Germline V gene data show CDR1 as SGHDN and CDR2 as FVKESK. The CDR3 length is 15 residues. J was trimmed by 2 bases and V by 1 base; bases with no gene match: 1. Note on this clone: Its antigen remains unknown.

Regarding the study as a whole: TCR beta sequences reportedly predicted most subjects' HLA-A and HLA-B alleles accurately. An analysis that was carried out later associated 15,000 to 20,000 TCR beta sequences with HLA alleles at 0.05 false discovery rate.

The source of this sequence is a woman in her 30s in good health and CMV-seronegative. The chain employs TRBV14 and TRBJ2-1; 8 nucleotides match TRBD2. The sequencing sample was made of PBMCs. DNA for the CDR3: TGTGCCAGCAGCCAAGGACTAGCGCCCTACAATGAGCAGTTCTTC. It codes for CASSQGLAPYNEQFF.